A single T cell receptor beta chain is shown here with its context. The ends were cut back, 9 bases at V and 3 bases at J, with 11 bases in the middle. Germline lookup yields CDR1 MDHEN and CDR2 SYDVKM. The CDR3 spans 13 residues. This record comes from a study of shared clonotypes between healthy human individuals. Overall study context: The composition of the donors was a couple of women and a few men aged 18 to 49. Three plates each covered CD4 naive and memory; CD8 naive two, CD8 memory one.

Original handling: Filtering differed for immunoSEQ, which gave only junction sequences without quality scores. The assay was immunoSEQ multiplex PCR, and TCRdb's table has in-frame clones only and misses some. That table gives V, J and clone size, and the DNA gave D and trimming. Here the sample spans around 1.5 million clones, under 99% being singletons. A CD45RA+ naive subset and a CD45RA-negative memory subset were split from CD4+ cells. The rearrangement joins TRBV28 to TRBJ1-4, with D possibly TRBD1 on 5 matching bases. The TCR was taken from a young man in good health. Specimen: naive CD4+ T cells sorted from blood. Subset of the sample: CD45RA+ positively selected. Written as DNA, the CDR3 is TGTGCCAGTCGGGGGTCCGCTAATGAAAAACTGTTTTTT. This sequence encodes CASRGSANEKLFF.